This TCR beta chain was identified in a study of T cell responses to AZD1222 COVID-19 vaccine (dated by TCRdb to 2020 to 2023). A note on the overall study: Because spike-specific TCR depth and breadth did not differ between the two schedules, AZD1222 recipients who got a second dose at roughly 4 weeks were pooled with those who got a second dose at roughly 12 weeks. A total of 230 to 250 trial participants underwent TCR sequencing, of whom some 210 received two doses of AZD1222 and some 25 received two doses of the MenACWY control vaccine. Trial participants were enrolled into age subgroups of 18-55, 56-69 and 70-plus years, which contained roughly 140, 27 and 60 TCR-sequenced participants, respectively. What the study reported, not specific to this receptor: Conclusions about previously exposed vaccinees were limited because only a handful of AZD1222 recipients were SARS-CoV-2 seropositive at baseline. The vaccine-associated CD4 TCRs covered the entire spike protein, and the dominant responses fell in regions 160-218 and 743-854. Because no samples from the day 14 peak response were available, repertoires could be characterized only after the peak T cell response. Most participants were white British and females outnumbered males, and the authors suggested that clonal diversity may have been underestimated. Spike-specific TCR breadth and depth rose significantly after two AZD1222 doses compared with day 0 and with MenACWY recipients. The 56-69-year group was small, and its depth increase did not reach significance, likely because of low power. Epitopes outside the regions mutated in the B.1.351 and B.1.1.7 variants were reportedly recognized by nearly half of the unique spike-specific TCRs.

Read against the paper, the sample's time point label means: baseline before first vaccination. Vaccinee samples came from UK trials COV001 and COV002, including a single-blind randomized controlled phase 2/3 trial of AZD1222 (ChAdOx1 nCoV-19) in healthy adults. For TCRbeta chain sequencing, PBMC samples were collected from trial participants at day 0 and at day 28 after the second dose. The germline V gene encodes CDR1 KGHSH and CDR2 LQKENI. Its CDR3 holds 12 amino acids, cysteine through phenylalanine. CDR3 DNA only is kept here, 36 bases in frame from base 1. V lost 11 bases and J lost 1 base; the stretch between them is 11 bases long. The CDR3 regions of human TCRbeta chains were subjected to immunosequencing. On the study's bioinformatics: Repertoire TCRs were matched against a reference library of SARS-CoV-2-specific TCRs generated with the MIRA antigen-specificity platform. Breadth meant the fraction of unique TCRs that were SARS-CoV-2-associated, whereas depth meant the fraction of total T cells that were SARS-CoV-2-associated. Using the MIRA data, each spike-specific TCR was mapped to the spike region that the TCR reacts to and placed in a CD4 or CD8 class. Log10-transformed breadth and depth values were compared by one-way ANOVA with Sidak's multiple comparisons tests. TCRdb limited this immuneACCESS table to in-frame rearrangements with V and J called. A share of clones is missing; checked studies link under half to unresolved V genes, and the rest is unexplained. That table gives V, J and clone size, and the DNA gave D and trimming. The sample records about 120,000 clones, around nine tenths of which are singletons. The ten top clones hold just over 7% of the sample.

To note about this clone: Its antigen is not yet known. No base quality values were provided; no much bigger clone lies one nucleotide off.

This TCR was recovered from an adult in good health. The sequence joins TRBV18 to TRBJ1-2; the D gene is perhaps TRBD1, on 5 matching bases. The input for sequencing was peripheral blood, taken on day 0 of AZD1222 vaccination. The nucleotides are TGTGCCGGGGCGGCGGTTAACTATGGCTACACCTTC. This is translated as CAGAAVNYGYTF.